These T cell receptor beta chains were read from a single sample in a study of vaccination effects on CD4 cells after COVID-19. The protocol was immunoSEQ multiplex PCR, while the TCRdb copy is restricted to in-frame clones and leaves out a portion. The sample contains about 47,000 clones, about 70% of which appear only once. Their antigens are not known. This material consisted of CD4+ T cells from PBMCs cultured without peptide, taken after COVID-19 vaccination. Every receptor here comes from a human donor who received a COVID-19 vaccine. Both conserved end residues are part of each CDR3.

>TRBV7-2|TRBJ2-7
CASSLVLAPYEQYF
>TRBV6-5|TRBJ2-5
CASATSGMETQYF
>TRBV6-2/TRBV6-3|TRBJ1-2
CASSRLAGNGYTF
>TRBV6-6|TRBJ1-1
CASSQTRNTEAFF
>TRBV18|TRBJ1-4
CASSPETRGEKLFF
>TRBV6-4|TRBJ2-1
CASSAQGRSGNEQFF
>TRBV24-1|TRBJ2-5
CATSDARASGGQTQYF
>TRBV28|TRBJ1-6
CASSPAGRIVNSPLHF
>TRBV7-9|TRBJ1-1
CASSLRAKGRSMNTEAFF
>TRBV5-4|TRBJ2-5
CASSLQGAGETQYF
>TRBV18|TRBJ2-3
CASSPSITDTQYF
>TRBV11-2|TRBJ2-5
CASSLTQQETQYF
>TRBV9|TRBJ2-5
CASSVGTGGTQETQYF
>TRBV29-1|TRBJ1-1
CSVMMGGDTEAFF
>TRBV9|TRBJ1-1
CASSVDDRSGDTNTEAFF
>TRBV7-9|TRBJ2-5
CASRWEVQETQYF
>TRBV6-5|TRBJ2-5
CAIPLIRGEETQYF
>TRBV4-2|TRBJ1-1
CASSQGTGGWYTEAFF